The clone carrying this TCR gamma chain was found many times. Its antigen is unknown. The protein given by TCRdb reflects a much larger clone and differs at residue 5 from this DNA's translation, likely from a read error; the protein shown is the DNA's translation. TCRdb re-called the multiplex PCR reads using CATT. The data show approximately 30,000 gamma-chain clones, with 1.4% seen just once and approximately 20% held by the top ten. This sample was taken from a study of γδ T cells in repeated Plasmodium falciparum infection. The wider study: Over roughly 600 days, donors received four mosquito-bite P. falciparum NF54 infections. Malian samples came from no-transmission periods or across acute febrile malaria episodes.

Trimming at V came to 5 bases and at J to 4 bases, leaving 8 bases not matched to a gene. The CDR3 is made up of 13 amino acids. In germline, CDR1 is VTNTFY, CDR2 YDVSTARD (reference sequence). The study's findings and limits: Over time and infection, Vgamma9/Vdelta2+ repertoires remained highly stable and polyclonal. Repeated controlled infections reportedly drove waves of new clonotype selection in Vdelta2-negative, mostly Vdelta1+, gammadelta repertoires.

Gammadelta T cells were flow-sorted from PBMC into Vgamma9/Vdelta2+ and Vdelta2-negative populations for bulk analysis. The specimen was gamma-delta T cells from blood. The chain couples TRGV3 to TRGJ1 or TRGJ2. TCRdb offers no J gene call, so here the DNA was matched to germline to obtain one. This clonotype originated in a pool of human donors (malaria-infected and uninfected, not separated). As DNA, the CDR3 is TGTGCCACCTGGGGCTCGTGGTATTATAAGAAACTCTTT. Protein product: CATWGSWYYKKLF.